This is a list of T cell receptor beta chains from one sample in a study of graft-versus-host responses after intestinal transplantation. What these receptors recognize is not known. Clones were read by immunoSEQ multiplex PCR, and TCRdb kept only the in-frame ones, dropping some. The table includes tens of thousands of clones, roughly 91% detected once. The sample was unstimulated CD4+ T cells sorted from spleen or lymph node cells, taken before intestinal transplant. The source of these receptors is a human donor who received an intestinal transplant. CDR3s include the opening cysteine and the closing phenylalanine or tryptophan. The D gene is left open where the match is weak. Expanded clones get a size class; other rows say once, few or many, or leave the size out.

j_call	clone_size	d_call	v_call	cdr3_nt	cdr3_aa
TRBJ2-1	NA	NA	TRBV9	TGTGCCAGCAGCGTAGTGCCGGGTATCTCCTACAATGAGCAGTTCTTC	CASSVVPGISYNEQFF
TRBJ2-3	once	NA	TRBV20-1	TGCAGTGCCATGCCTAGCCTTACGGAGTATTTT	CSAMPSLTEYF
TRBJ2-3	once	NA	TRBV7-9	TGTGCCAGCAGCCCCGAGAGGAGCGTAACGGGGAGAAGCACAGATACGCAGTATTTT	CASSPERSVTGRSTDTQYF
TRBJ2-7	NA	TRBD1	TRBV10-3	TGTGCCATCAGTGAGTCAAACAGGGGTCCCTACGAGCAGTACTTC	CAISESNRGPYEQYF
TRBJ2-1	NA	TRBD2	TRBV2	TGTGCCAGCAGTGAGCTAGCGGTCTACAATGAGCAGTTCTTC	CASSELAVYNEQFF
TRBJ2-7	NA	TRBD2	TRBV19	TGTGCCAGTAGCACCCAGGCGGGGGGGGCCTACGAGCAGTACTTC	CASSTQAGGAYEQYF
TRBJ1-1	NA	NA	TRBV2	TGTGCCAGCAGTCCAGGACGGGGGGGAACTGAAGCTTTCTTT	CASSPGRGGTEAFF
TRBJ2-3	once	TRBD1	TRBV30	TGTGCCTGGAGTCCTTCAGGGGGCCGGACAGATACGCAGTATTTT	CAWSPSGGRTDTQYF
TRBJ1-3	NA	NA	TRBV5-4	TGTGCCAGCAGCTTTGCGGACAGACTCCCTCGAAAGTTCGTGGGAAACACCATATATTTT	CASSFADRLPRKFVGNTIYF
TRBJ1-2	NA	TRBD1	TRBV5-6	TGTGCCAGCAGCCCGACAGGGGCGAGCGGAGGCTACACCTTC	CASSPTGASGGYTF
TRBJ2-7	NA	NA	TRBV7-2	TGTGCCAGCAGCTTAGTCGCACAGCAGTACGAGCAGTACTTC	CASSLVAQQYEQYF
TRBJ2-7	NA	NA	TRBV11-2	TGTGCCAGCAGCGCCGGGGCCTACGAGCAGTACTTC	CASSAGAYEQYF
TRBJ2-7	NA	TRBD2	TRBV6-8	TGTGCCAGCACCAGGACTAGCGGCGAGCAGTACTTC	CASTRTSGEQYF
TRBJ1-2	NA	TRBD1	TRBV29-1	TGCAGCGTTATGGACAGGTTAAACTATGGCTACACCTTC	CSVMDRLNYGYTF
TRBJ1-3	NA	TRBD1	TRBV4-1	TGCGCCAGCCGAGGACAGGGGAGACTCTCTGGAAACACCATATATTTT	CASRGQGRLSGNTIYF
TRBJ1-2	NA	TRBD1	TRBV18	TGTGCCAGCTCATCAAACCGGGACAGGGTCTATGGCTACACCTTC	CASSSNRDRVYGYTF
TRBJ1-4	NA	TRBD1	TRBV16	TGTGCCAGCAGCCGGGACAGTGCAACTAATGAAAAACTGTTTTTT	CASSRDSATNEKLFF
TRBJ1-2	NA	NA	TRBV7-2	TGTGCCAGCAGCTTATCAGGGGTTGGGACTAACTATGGCTACACCTTC	CASSLSGVGTNYGYTF
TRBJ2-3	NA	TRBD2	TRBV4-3	TGCGCCAGCAGCCAAGATGGAGCGGGGAGCACAGATACGCAGTATTTT	CASSQDGAGSTDTQYF
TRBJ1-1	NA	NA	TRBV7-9	TGTGCCAGCAGCTTGGGAGCCGAGAACACTGAAGCTTTCTTT	CASSLGAENTEAFF
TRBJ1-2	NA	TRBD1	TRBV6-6	TGTGCCAGCACAATAAGACAGGGGATGAACTATGGCTACACCTTC	CASTIRQGMNYGYTF
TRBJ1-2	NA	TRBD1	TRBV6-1	TGTGCCAGCAGTGAAATCCCGGGACAGGGCAACTATGGCTACACCTTC	CASSEIPGQGNYGYTF
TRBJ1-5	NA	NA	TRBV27	TGTGCCAGCAAATCGCAACAGGGCAATCAGCCCCAGCATTTT	CASKSQQGNQPQHF
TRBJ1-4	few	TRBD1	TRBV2	TGTGCCAGCAGATGGGACAGGAGCAGGGCTAATGAAAAACTGTTTTTT	CASRWDRSRANEKLFF
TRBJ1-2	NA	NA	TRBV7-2	TGTGCCAGCAGCTTAGCCAACGGGAGGAACTATGGCTACACCTTC	CASSLANGRNYGYTF
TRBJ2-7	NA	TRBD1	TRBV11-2	TGTGCCAGCAGCTCCCTGGCGAGAGGACAGGGGGTGGTTCCCTACGAGCAGTACTTC	CASSSLARGQGVVPYEQYF
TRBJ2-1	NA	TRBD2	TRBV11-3	TGTGCCAGCAGCTTAGTGGTATGGGGGGGCTACAATGAGCAGTTCTTC	CASSLVVWGGYNEQFF
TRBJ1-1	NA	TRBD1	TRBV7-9	TGTGCCAGCAGCTTACGTAGGGGGCCATTGAACACTGAAGCTTTCTTT	CASSLRRGPLNTEAFF
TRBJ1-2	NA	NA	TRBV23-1	TGCGCCAGCAGTCAATGGGGCTTGGGGGGGCGGAATGGCTACACCTTC	CASSQWGLGGRNGYTF
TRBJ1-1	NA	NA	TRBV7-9	TGTGCCAGCAGCCGGAGGCCAGACATGAACACTGAAGCTTTCTTT	CASSRRPDMNTEAFF
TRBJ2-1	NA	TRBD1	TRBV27	TGTGCCAGCAGTTTATCGGGGCAGGGGGAGAGGAATGAGCAGTTCTTC	CASSLSGQGERNEQFF
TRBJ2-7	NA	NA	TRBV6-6	TGTGCCAGCAGTCCGTTCGGGATCCTCTCCTACGAGCAGTACTTC	CASSPFGILSYEQYF
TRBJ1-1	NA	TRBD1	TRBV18	TGTGCCAGCTCACAAACGACAGGGGGGAACACTGAAGCTTTCTTT	CASSQTTGGNTEAFF
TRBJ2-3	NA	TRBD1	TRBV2	TGTGCCAGCAGTGTATTTTCAGGGGGCGGTTCAGCCGGCACAGATACGCAGTATTTT	CASSVFSGGGSAGTDTQYF